The 16 T cell receptor beta chains below come from one sample, sequenced in a study of blood T cell repertoires in COVID-19. Only in-frame clones appear in the TCRdb table, and some are missing; sequencing was by immunoSEQ multiplex PCR. The sample lists hundreds of thousands of clones, 80% to 85% occurring once. Input material: PBMCs or T cells enriched from blood (not recorded which). All receptors come from a woman aged 40 to 50 who had recovered from COVID-19.

The genes are TRBV4-3 and TRBJ2-2; 7 positions agree with TRBD1. Germline loops: CDR1 LGHNA, CDR2 YSLEER. This CDR3 comprises 16 residues. Trimming at V came to 6 bases and at J to 0 bases, leaving 7 bases not matched to a gene. The CDR3 here is CASRKTGSTNTGELFF. The CDR3 nucleotides are TGCGCCAGCAGAAAGACAGGGTCCACGAACACCGGGGAGCTGTTTTTT.

The rearrangement uses TRBV27 and TRBJ2-3, with 12 bases fitting TRBD2. V trimming: 7 bases; J trimming: 4 bases; junction bases outside the gene matches: 6. In germline, CDR1 is MNHEY, CDR2 SMNVEV (reference sequence). This CDR3 is 15 amino acids long. The CDR3 is CASTDGLAGSDTQYF. CDR3 nucleotide sequence: TGTGCCAGCACCGACGGACTAGCGGGATCAGATACGCAGTATTTT.

The genes are TRBV30 and TRBJ1-1; no reliable D call. This CDR3 spans 13 amino acids. CDR1 GTSNPN and CDR2 SVGIG come from the germline V gene (reference sequence). V gave up 0 bases and J gave up 2 bases, with 7 bases separating them. The CDR3 DNA reads TGTGCCTGGAGTGTGGCCAGAAACACTGAAGCTTTCTTT. It translates to CAWSVARNTEAFF.

The CDR3, as DNA: TGTGCCAGCAGCTTAAGCTTCAATCAGCCCCAGCATTTT. Translating it yields CASSLSFNQPQHF. V is TRBV7-2 and J is TRBJ1-5; no clear D. V lost 2 bases and J 3 bases, leaving 5 bases between the germline ends. The CDR3 runs 13 residues. The V gene's germline CDR1 is SGHTA and CDR2 FQGNSA.

The chain combines TRBV19 with TRBJ2-3; a weak D match, TRBD2 (7 bases). Trimming took 1 base from V and 5 from J, leaving 10 bases between them. Germline V gene lookup returns CDR1 LNHDA and CDR2 SQIVND (reference sequence). This CDR3 contains 14 residues. In nucleotides, the CDR3 is TGTGCCAGTAGTATAGTAAGGGGGGGAGATACGCAGTATTTT. Protein sequence: CASSIVRGGDTQYF.

The genes are TRBV7-9 and TRBJ2-3; D remains unclear. The CDR3 is 12 residues long. V was trimmed by 2 bases and J by 4 bases, leaving 4 bases between them. CDR1 is SEHNR, CDR2 FQNEAQ, per germline (reference sequence). CDR3: CASSLQADTQYF. CDR3 nucleotide sequence: TGTGCCAGCAGCTTACAGGCAGATACGCAGTATTTT.

The chain employs TRBV7-2 and TRBJ2-2; 8 nucleotides match TRBD1. With V trimmed by 5 bases and J by 0 bases, 2 bases remained unmatched. The CDR3 contains 15 residues. Germline loops: CDR1 SGHTA, CDR2 FQGNSA. CDR3 protein: CASSHRGTNTGELFF. DNA for the CDR3: TGTGCCAGCAGCCACAGGGGGACGAACACCGGGGAGCTGTTTTTT.

This sequence joins TRBV9 and TRBJ2-7; 11 nucleotides agree with TRBD2. The CDR3 runs 16 residues. V lost 4 bases, J lost 2 bases, and 8 bases stayed unmatched. Looked up from germline, CDR1 is SGDLS and CDR2 is YYNGEE. The CDR3 protein is CASSSQGLAETYEQYF. The CDR3 DNA reads as TGTGCCAGCAGCTCTCAGGGACTAGCGGAAACCTACGAGCAGTACTTC.

This sequence joins TRBV2 and TRBJ2-1; the match to TRBD2 covers 7 bases. The CDR3 runs 14 residues. V trimming: 4 bases; J trimming: 6 bases; junction bases outside the gene matches: 6. Germline assignment: CDR1 SNHLY and CDR2 FYNNEI. The DNA for the CDR3 is TGTGCCAGCAGTGTCTCTTTAGCGGGCAATGAGCAGTTCTTC. Protein sequence: CASSVSLAGNEQFF.

V is TRBV11-2 and J is TRBJ1-5; 8 nucleotides match TRBD1. The germline V gene has CDR1 SGHAT and CDR2 FQNNGV. The CDR3 length is 14 residues. The trim removed 5 bases at V and 2 bases at J, leaving 2 bases unmatched. CDR3 region: CASSQGAGNQPQHF. The DNA of the CDR3 is TGTGCCAGCAGCCAGGGGGCGGGCAATCAGCCCCAGCATTTT.

The chain combines TRBV9 with TRBJ1-3, with 8 bases lining up with TRBD1. CDR3 size: 15 residues. Trimming removed 3 bases from V and 2 bases from J; junction bases left unmatched: 4. Germline CDR1 and CDR2: SGDLS and YYNGEE. The DNA of the CDR3 is TGTGCCAGCAGCGCTACACAGGGGGCTGGAAACACCATATATTTT. Residues: CASSATQGAGNTIYF.

The chain is built from TRBV5-1 and TRBJ1-5; D is unclear. The V and J ends lost 2 bases and 3 bases respectively, with 9 bases between them. This CDR3 has 14 amino acids. From germline, CDR1 is SGHRS and CDR2 YFSETQ. CDR3 DNA: TGCGCCAGCAGCTTCAACGGGGTCAATCAGCCCCAGCATTTT. This sequence encodes CASSFNGVNQPQHF.

This chain joins TRBV19 and TRBJ2-6; 10 bases match TRBD1. This CDR3 contains 19 residues. The V segment lost 3 bases and the J segment 1 base; nucleotides outside the gene matches: 9. CDR1 and CDR2 (germline): LNHDA, SQIVND (reference sequence). The CDR3 DNA is TGTGCCAGTAGTATGGGTCGGGGACAGGGGATTTCTGGGGCCAACGTCCTGACTTTC. Residues: CASSMGRGQGISGANVLTF. Complete variable domain (other parts from reference TRBV19 and TRBJ2-6): DGGITQSPKYLFRKEGQNVTLSCEQNLNHDAMYWYRQDPGQGLRLIYYSQIVNDFQKGDIAEGYSVSREKKESFPLTVTSAQKNPTAFYLCASSMGRGQGISGANVLTFGAGSRLTVL.

The rearrangement joins TRBV7-2 to TRBJ2-7; 7 nucleotides agree with TRBD1. The CDR3 is made up of 14 amino acids. Germline CDR1 SGHTA, CDR2 FQGNSA. V lost 1 base and J lost 6; bases outside the gene matches: 6. The CDR3 DNA is TGTGCCAGCAGCTTAGGACAGGGAATAGCCGAGCAGTACTTC. Encoded protein: CASSLGQGIAEQYF.

The rearrangement uses TRBV3-1 (or the pseudogene TRBV3-2) and TRBJ1-2, with 7 bases aligning to TRBD1. CDR3 size: 13 residues. Germline V gives CDR1 LGHDT, CDR2 YNNKEL (reference sequence). J was trimmed by 10 bases and V by 1 base; bases with no gene match: 6. The CDR3 protein is CASSQGDRAVYTF. In nucleotides, the CDR3 is TGTGCCAGCAGCCAAGGAGACAGGGCGGTCTACACCTTC.

J is TRBJ2-7 and V is TRBV27; tentatively, D is TRBD1 (7 bases). The CDR3 has 16 residues. The V end lost 5 bases, the J end lost 0 bases, and 17 bases lay between the germline ends. CDR1 is MNHEY, CDR2 SMNVEV, per germline (reference sequence). The CDR3 DNA follows: TGTGCCAGCAGTCCCGCACAGGGGAGGAGCTCCTACGAGCAGTACTTC. Residues: CASSPAQGRSSYEQYF.